This T cell receptor beta chain was identified during a study of T cells in Graves' hyperthyroidism and ophthalmopathy. Study-wide points: In validation, the model predicted ophthalmopathy. These predictions came a median 6.5 months before onset. Blood also contained most expanded thyroid clonotypes above 0.001.

This clonotype was counted between two and nine times. The antigen is unknown. Trimming stripped 0 bases from V and 1 base from J, with 10 bases between. The length of the CDR3 is 16 residues. In germline, CDR1 is SGHAT, CDR2 FQNNGV. Newly diagnosed patients aged 18 to 65 had hyperthyroidism of under 2 months' duration. Progressors' blood was drawn at hyperthyroidism diagnosis, before ophthalmopathy symptoms. The investigators amplified TCR beta CDR3 regions from RNA transcripts. The HTBI primer set served for first-round RT-PCR of the TCR CDR3. TCRdb re-called the multiplex PCR reads with MiXCR, one entry per CDR3 protein. This sample has under 750,000 distinct CDR3 sequences, with approximately 18% found just once.

This clonotype originated in a woman aged 45-60 years with Graves' hyperthyroidism that later progressed to Graves' ophthalmopathy. The chain uses TRBV11-2 and TRBJ1-3, with D possibly being TRBD1 (5 bases). The specimen sequenced was blood. The CDR3 here is CASSLEGLLSGNTIYF. CDR3 DNA: TGTGCCAGCAGCTTAGAGGGACTGCTATCTGGAAACACCATATATTTT.